These T cell receptor beta chains were read from a single sample in a study of cytomegalovirus exposure and HLA in healthy donors. Here immunoSEQ multiplex PCR was the method, and the copy in TCRdb shows in-frame clones only, minus some. The table has about 82,000 clones, around 70% seen once. Source material: PBMCs. All receptors derive from a woman aged 50 to 60 in good health and CMV-seropositive. Both conserved end residues are part of each CDR3. D genes are given only for firm matches. Expanded clones get a size class; other rows say once, few or many, or leave the size out.

cdr3_aa,cdr3_nt,d_call,v_call,cdr3_length,j_call,clone_size
CASSYSHRGNYGYTF,TGTGCCAGCAGTTATTCGCACAGGGGCAACTATGGCTACACCTTC,TRBD1,TRBV6-5,15,TRBJ1-2,NA
CASGQMGPTDTQYF,TGCGCCAGCGGACAGATGGGGCCCACAGATACGCAGTATTTT,NA,TRBV5-1,14,TRBJ2-3,NA
CASSPTQGPPLHF,TGTGCCAGCAGCCCCACCCAGGGGCCACCCCTCCACTTT,NA,TRBV7-9,13,TRBJ1-6,NA
CASSGDRYYEQYF,TGTGCCAGCAGCGGGGACAGATACTACGAGCAGTACTTC,TRBD1,TRBV4-2,13,TRBJ2-7,NA
CASSQEGSREGLSYEQYF,TGCGCCAGCAGCCAAGAAGGGTCGCGGGAGGGCCTCTCCTACGAGCAGTACTTC,TRBD2,TRBV4-1,18,TRBJ2-7,few
CASSPLQGEGYGYTF,TGTGCCAGCAGCCCCCTACAGGGCGAGGGCTATGGCTACACCTTC,NA,TRBV9,15,TRBJ1-2,few
CASSLGQLDNEQFF,TGTGCCAGCTCACTGGGACAGTTAGACAATGAGCAGTTCTTC,TRBD1,TRBV18,14,TRBJ2-1,few
CASSPRTSGGSYEQYF,TGTGCCAGCAGCCCCCGCACTAGCGGGGGGTCCTACGAGCAGTACTTC,TRBD2,TRBV13,16,TRBJ2-7,NA
CASSSPGLKETQYF,TGTGCCAGTAGTTCTCCGGGACTAAAAGAGACCCAGTACTTC,TRBD2,TRBV19,14,TRBJ2-5,NA
CASSFPRTVEAFF,TGTGCCAGCAGCTTTCCGCGGACAGTTGAAGCTTTCTTT,NA,TRBV7-9,13,TRBJ1-1,NA
CASRARLVNTEAFF,TGTGCCAGTAGAGCAAGACTGGTGAACACTGAAGCTTTCTTT,NA,TRBV19,14,TRBJ1-1,few
CASSKGTGGNEQFF,TGTGCCAGCAGCAAAGGGACAGGGGGCAATGAGCAGTTCTTC,NA,TRBV21-1,14,TRBJ2-1,NA
CAWALGLAGVGETQYF,TGTGCCTGGGCCCTGGGACTAGCGGGAGTTGGAGAGACCCAGTACTTC,TRBD2,TRBV30,16,TRBJ2-5,NA
CASSRLAVGDTQYF,TGTGCCAGCAGTAGACTTGCAGTTGGAGATACGCAGTATTTT,NA,TRBV9,14,TRBJ2-3,NA
CAISESGGAYGYTF,TGTGCCATCAGTGAGTCTGGGGGCGCCTATGGCTACACCTTC,NA,TRBV10-3,14,TRBJ1-2,NA
CASSLPPREVLNEQFF,TGTGCCAGCAGCCTCCCCCCCAGAGAGGTTCTCAATGAGCAGTTCTTC,NA,TRBV7-6,16,TRBJ2-1,few
CSVGPSGSSDTQYF,TGCAGCGTTGGTCCTAGCGGGAGCTCAGATACGCAGTATTTT,TRBD2,TRBV29-1,14,TRBJ2-3,NA
CASSDSDPAAGGSYNEQFF,TGTGCCAGCAGTGACTCGGACCCTGCAGCGGGAGGGTCCTACAATGAGCAGTTCTTC,TRBD2,TRBV6-4,19,TRBJ2-1,NA
CASSAGLAGSEQYF,TGTGCCAGCAGCGCGGGACTAGCGGGGAGCGAGCAGTACTTC,TRBD2,TRBV5-6,14,TRBJ2-7,once
CASSIAVRVPGELFF,TGTGCCAGTAGTATAGCGGTCAGGGTGCCCGGGGAGCTGTTTTTT,NA,TRBV19,15,TRBJ2-2,NA
CASSLYSASGKETQYF,TGTGCCAGCAGTTTATATTCGGCTAGCGGCAAAGAGACCCAGTACTTC,TRBD2,TRBV28,16,TRBJ2-5,NA
CATSRVGLVGELFF,TGTGCCACCAGCAGAGTCGGGTTGGTCGGGGAGCTGTTTTTT,NA,TRBV15,14,TRBJ2-2,NA
CASSDGQKTYEQYF,TGTGCCAGCAGTGATGGACAGAAAACCTACGAGCAGTACTTC,NA,TRBV6-5,14,TRBJ2-7,NA
CATSRDQEINQPQHF,TGTGCCACCAGCAGAGACCAAGAGATTAATCAGCCCCAGCATTTT,NA,TRBV15,15,TRBJ1-5,NA
CASRGTTGDTQYF,TGTGCCAGCAGAGGGACTACCGGCGATACGCAGTATTTT,TRBD2,TRBV2,13,TRBJ2-3,once
CASSSGLAESSYNEQFF,TGCGCCAGCAGCTCGGGACTAGCGGAGAGCTCCTACAATGAGCAGTTCTTC,TRBD2,TRBV5-1,17,TRBJ2-1,NA
CASTWAFQETQYF,TGTGCCAGCACCTGGGCCTTCCAAGAGACCCAGTACTTC,NA,TRBV2,13,TRBJ2-5,NA
CASSADSNYGYTF,TGTGCCAGCAGTGCGGACAGTAACTATGGCTACACCTTC,NA,TRBV2,13,TRBJ1-2,few
CAWSVRGAKNIQYF,TGTGCCTGGAGTGTACGGGGAGCCAAAAACATTCAGTACTTC,NA,TRBV30,14,TRBJ2-4,NA
CASSLGAGDTQYF,TGCGCCAGCAGCTTGGGAGCGGGAGATACGCAGTATTTT,NA,TRBV5-1,13,TRBJ2-3,NA
CASSRQASLNTEAFF,TGTGCCAGCAGCCGACAGGCGTCCTTGAACACTGAAGCTTTCTTT,NA,TRBV6-1,15,TRBJ1-1,NA
CASSPPLSGSGNTIYF,TGTGCCAGCAGTCCTCCGTTATCGGGTTCTGGAAACACCATATATTTT,NA,TRBV28,16,TRBJ1-3,NA
CAWSVPGQGGEAFF,TGTGCCTGGAGTGTACCCGGACAGGGAGGTGAAGCTTTCTTT,TRBD1,TRBV30,14,TRBJ1-1,NA
CASFPDRDNQPQHF,TGTGCTAGTTTCCCTGACAGGGACAATCAGCCCCAGCATTTT,TRBD1,TRBV12-5,14,TRBJ1-5,NA
CASSQDSLYGYTF,TGCGCCAGCAGCCAAGATTCCTTGTATGGCTACACCTTC,NA,TRBV4-1,13,TRBJ1-2,NA
CASTISGMETQYF,TGTGCCAGCACCATTAGCGGGATGGAGACCCAGTACTTC,TRBD2,TRBV5-6,13,TRBJ2-5,NA
CASNEATGSMEQFF,TGTGCCAGTAATGAAGCAACCGGTTCCATGGAGCAGTTCTTC,NA,TRBV19,14,TRBJ2-1,NA
CSVDTTGYNEQFF,TGCAGCGTTGATACGACGGGTTACAATGAGCAGTTCTTC,NA,TRBV29-1,13,TRBJ2-1,few
CASSPMAGGGRTQYF,TGCGCCAGCAGCCCCATGGCGGGAGGAGGGAGAACCCAGTACTTC,TRBD2,TRBV5-1,15,TRBJ2-5,few
CASSGTSGAPYEQYF,TGTGCCAGCAGCGGGACTAGCGGGGCCCCCTACGAGCAGTACTTC,TRBD2,TRBV5-6,15,TRBJ2-7,NA
CASSPTTSYGELFF,TGTGCCAGCAGCCCAACGACTAGTTACGGGGAGCTGTTTTTT,NA,TRBV7-9,14,TRBJ2-2,NA
CASSVGTHQETQYF,TGTGCCAGCAGCGTGGGCACCCACCAAGAGACCCAGTACTTC,NA,TRBV9,14,TRBJ2-5,NA
CASSQDPGLGPWGAFF,TGCGCCAGCAGCCAAGATCCGGGACTAGGCCCCTGGGGAGCTTTCTTT,NA,TRBV4-1,16,TRBJ1-1,NA
CASEGGRPTYEQYF,TGTGCCAGCGAGGGCGGGAGGCCGACCTACGAGCAGTACTTC,TRBD2,TRBV6-1,14,TRBJ2-7,few
CASSFAQGPDTQYF,TGTGCCAGCAGCTTCGCGCAGGGCCCAGATACGCAGTATTTT,NA,TRBV7-2,14,TRBJ2-3,NA
CASRLQVSGANVLTF,TGTGCCAGCAGATTACAGGTCTCTGGGGCCAACGTCCTGACTTTC,NA,TRBV2,15,TRBJ2-6,NA
CASSLMDSYNEQFF,TGCGCCAGCAGCTTGATGGACAGTTACAATGAGCAGTTCTTC,NA,TRBV5-1,14,TRBJ2-1,NA
CAWKPSLPSYEQYF,TGTGCCTGGAAACCTAGCCTTCCCTCCTACGAGCAGTACTTC,NA,TRBV30,14,TRBJ2-7,NA
CASSLRAQGETQYF,TGTGCCAGCAGCCTCCGGGCCCAGGGAGAGACCCAGTACTTC,NA,TRBV7-9,14,TRBJ2-5,once
CASSNRRQVRANVLTF,TGTGCCAGTAGTAATCGACGTCAGGTCAGGGCCAACGTCCTGACTTTC,NA,TRBV19,16,TRBJ2-6,NA
CASSVGSNEQFF,TGTGCCAGCAGCGTTGGTAGCAATGAGCAGTTCTTC,NA,TRBV7-6,12,TRBJ2-1,NA
CSVALAQGPDTQYF,TGCAGCGTTGCCTTAGCACAGGGTCCAGATACGCAGTATTTT,NA,TRBV29-1,14,TRBJ2-3,NA
CASSPPLASYNEQFF,TGTGCCAGCAGCCCTCCACTAGCCTCCTACAATGAGCAGTTCTTC,NA,TRBV5-6,15,TRBJ2-1,NA
CASSKEEGSNQPQHF,TGTGCCAGCAGTAAGGAGGAGGGGAGCAATCAGCCCCAGCATTTT,NA,TRBV6-5,15,TRBJ1-5,few
CASGPLASTGELFF,TGTGCCAGCGGCCCACTAGCGTCCACCGGGGAGCTGTTTTTT,TRBD2,TRBV6-6,14,TRBJ2-2,NA
CASSLGGHWDEQYF,TGTGCCAGCAGCTTAGGCGGACACTGGGACGAGCAGTACTTC,NA,TRBV13,14,TRBJ2-7,NA
CASSEGQGGTDTQYF,TGCGCCAGCAGTGAAGGACAGGGTGGCACAGATACGCAGTATTTT,TRBD1,TRBV10-1,15,TRBJ2-3,NA
CASSSTRRGYTF,TGTGCCAGCAGCTCGACGAGGAGAGGCTACACCTTC,NA,TRBV2,12,TRBJ1-2,NA
CSVRDTNTGANVLTF,TGCAGCGTTCGGGACACAAACACAGGGGCCAACGTCCTGACTTTC,NA,TRBV29-1,15,TRBJ2-6,NA
CSVVLQETQYF,TGCAGCGTTGTGTTACAAGAGACCCAGTACTTC,NA,TRBV29-1,11,TRBJ2-5,NA